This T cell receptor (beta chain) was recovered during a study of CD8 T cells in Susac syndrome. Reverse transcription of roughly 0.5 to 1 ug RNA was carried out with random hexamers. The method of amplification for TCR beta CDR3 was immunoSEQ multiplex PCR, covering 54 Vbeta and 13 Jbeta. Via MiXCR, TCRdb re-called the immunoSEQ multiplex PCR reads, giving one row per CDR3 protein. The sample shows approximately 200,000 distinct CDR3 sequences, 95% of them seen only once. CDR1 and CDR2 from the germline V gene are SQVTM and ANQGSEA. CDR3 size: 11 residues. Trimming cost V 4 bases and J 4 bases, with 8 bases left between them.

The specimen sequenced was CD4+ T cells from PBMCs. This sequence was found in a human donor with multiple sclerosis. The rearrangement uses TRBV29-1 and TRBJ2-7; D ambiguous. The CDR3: CSVGEGYEQYV. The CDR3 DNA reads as TGCAGCGTTGGGGAAGGATACGAGCAGTACGTC.